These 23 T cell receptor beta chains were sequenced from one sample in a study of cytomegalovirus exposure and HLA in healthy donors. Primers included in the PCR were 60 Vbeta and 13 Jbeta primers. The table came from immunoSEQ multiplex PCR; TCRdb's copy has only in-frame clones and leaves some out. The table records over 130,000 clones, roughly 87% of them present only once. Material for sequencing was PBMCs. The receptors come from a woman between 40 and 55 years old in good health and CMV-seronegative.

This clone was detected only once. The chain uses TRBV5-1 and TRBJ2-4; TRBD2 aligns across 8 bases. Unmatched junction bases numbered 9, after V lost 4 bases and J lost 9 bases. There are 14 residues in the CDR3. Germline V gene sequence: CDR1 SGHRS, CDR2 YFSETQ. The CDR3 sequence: CASSPEVGGGIQYF. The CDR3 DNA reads TGCGCCAGCAGCCCCGAAGTCGGGGGGGGCATTCAGTACTTC.

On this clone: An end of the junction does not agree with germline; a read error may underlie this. CDR3 loop: CSSSFPGTEAFF. In DNA, the CDR3 is TGTTCCAGCAGCTTCCCGGGCACTGAAGCTTTCTTT. The chain employs TRBV7-9 and TRBJ1-1; no clear D. The CDR3 is 12 amino acids. Looked up from germline, CDR1 is SEHNR and CDR2 is FQNEAQ (reference sequence). The full variable domain, its missing parts supplied by reference TRBV7-9 and TRBJ1-1, is DTGVSQNPRHKITKRGQNVTFRCDPISEHNRLYWYRQTLGQGPEFLTYFQNEAQLEKSRLLSDRFSAERPKGSFSTLEIQRTEQGDSAMYLCSSSFPGTEAFFGQGTRLTVV.

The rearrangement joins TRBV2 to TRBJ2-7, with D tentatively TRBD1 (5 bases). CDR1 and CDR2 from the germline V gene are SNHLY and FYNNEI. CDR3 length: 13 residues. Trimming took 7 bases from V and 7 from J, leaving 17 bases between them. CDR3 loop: CASTPGPLVEQYF. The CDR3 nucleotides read TGTGCCAGCACTCCAGGGCCCCTGGTAGAGCAGTACTTC. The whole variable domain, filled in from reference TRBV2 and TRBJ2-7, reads EPEVTQTPSHQVTQMGQEVILRCVPISNHLYFYWYRQILGQKVEFLVSFYNNEISEKSEIFDDQFSVERPDGSNFTLKIRSTKLEDSAMYFCASTPGPLVEQYFGPGTRLTVT.

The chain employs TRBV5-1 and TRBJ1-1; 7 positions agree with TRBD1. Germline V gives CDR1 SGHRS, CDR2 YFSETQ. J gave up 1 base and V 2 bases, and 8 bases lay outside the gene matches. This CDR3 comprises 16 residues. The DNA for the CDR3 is TGCGCCAGCAGCTTAGTCTCCGGGACAGCGAACACTGAAGCTTTCTTT. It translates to CASSLVSGTANTEAFF.

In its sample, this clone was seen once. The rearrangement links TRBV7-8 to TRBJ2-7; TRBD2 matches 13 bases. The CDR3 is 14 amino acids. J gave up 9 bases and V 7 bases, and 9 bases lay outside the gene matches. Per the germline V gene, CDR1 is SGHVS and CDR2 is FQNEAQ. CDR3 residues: CASTEGTSGTGQYF. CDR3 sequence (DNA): TGTGCCAGCACAGAGGGGACTAGCGGGACTGGGCAGTACTTC.

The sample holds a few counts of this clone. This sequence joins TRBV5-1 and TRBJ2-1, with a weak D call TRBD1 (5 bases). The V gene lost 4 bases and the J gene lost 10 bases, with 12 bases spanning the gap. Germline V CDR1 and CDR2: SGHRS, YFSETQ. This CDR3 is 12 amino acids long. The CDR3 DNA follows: TGCGCCAGCAGCCTTGGGGCCCTGGAGCAGTTCTTC. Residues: CASSLGALEQFF.

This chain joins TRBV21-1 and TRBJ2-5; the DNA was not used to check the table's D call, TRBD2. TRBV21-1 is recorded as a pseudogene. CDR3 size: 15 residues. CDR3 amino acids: CASSPTPPGGRVQYF. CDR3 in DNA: TGTGCCAGCAGCCCCACCCCCCCTGGAGGTAGGGTCCAGTACTTC.

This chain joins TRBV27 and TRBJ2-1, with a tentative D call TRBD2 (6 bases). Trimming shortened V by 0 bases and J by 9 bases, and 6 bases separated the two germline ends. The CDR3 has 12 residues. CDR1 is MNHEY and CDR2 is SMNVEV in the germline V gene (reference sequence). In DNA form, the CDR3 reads TGTGCCAGCAGTTTATCCGGGGGTGAGCAGTTCTTC. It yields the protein CASSLSGGEQFF.

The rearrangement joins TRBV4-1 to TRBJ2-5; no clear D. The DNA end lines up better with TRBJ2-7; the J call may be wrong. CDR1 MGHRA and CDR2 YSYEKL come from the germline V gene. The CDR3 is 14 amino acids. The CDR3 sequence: CASSQVPIPPEQYF. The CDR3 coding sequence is TGCGCCAGCAGCCAAGTCCCCATACCCCCCGAGCAGTACTTC.

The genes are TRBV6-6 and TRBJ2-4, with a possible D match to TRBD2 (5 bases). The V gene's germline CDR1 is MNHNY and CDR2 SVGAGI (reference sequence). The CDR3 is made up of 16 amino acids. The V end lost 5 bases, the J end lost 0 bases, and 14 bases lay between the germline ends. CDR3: CASSPLEGLAKNIQYF. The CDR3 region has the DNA TGTGCCAGCAGTCCGCTAGAGGGCCTAGCCAAAAACATTCAGTACTTC.

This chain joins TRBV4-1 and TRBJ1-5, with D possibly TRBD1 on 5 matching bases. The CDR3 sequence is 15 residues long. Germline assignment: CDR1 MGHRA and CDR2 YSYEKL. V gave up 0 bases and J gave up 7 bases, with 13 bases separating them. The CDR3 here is CASSQDLERGQPQHF. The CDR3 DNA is TGCGCCAGCAGCCAAGACCTTGAGCGGGGGCAGCCCCAGCATTTT.

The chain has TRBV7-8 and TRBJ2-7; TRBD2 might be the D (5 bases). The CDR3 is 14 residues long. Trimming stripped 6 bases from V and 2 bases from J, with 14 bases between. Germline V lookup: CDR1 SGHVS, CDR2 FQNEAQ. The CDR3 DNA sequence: TGTGCCAGCAGTCCTCGGGGAAGGGCCTACGAGCAGTACTTC. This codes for CASSPRGRAYEQYF.

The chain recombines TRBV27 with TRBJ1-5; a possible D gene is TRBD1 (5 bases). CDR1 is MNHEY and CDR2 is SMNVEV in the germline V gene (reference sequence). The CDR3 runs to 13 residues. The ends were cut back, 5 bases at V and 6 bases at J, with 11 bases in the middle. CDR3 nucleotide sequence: TGTGCCAGCAGTCTCAACCAGGGTCAGCCCCAGCATTTT. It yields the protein CASSLNQGQPQHF.

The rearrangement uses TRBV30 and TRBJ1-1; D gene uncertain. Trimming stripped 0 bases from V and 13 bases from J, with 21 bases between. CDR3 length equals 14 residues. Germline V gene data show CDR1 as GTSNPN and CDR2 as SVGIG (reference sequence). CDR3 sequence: CAWSVPGGPGSGFF. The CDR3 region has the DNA TGTGCCTGGAGTGTACCCGGCGGACCGGGATCTGGTTTCTTT.

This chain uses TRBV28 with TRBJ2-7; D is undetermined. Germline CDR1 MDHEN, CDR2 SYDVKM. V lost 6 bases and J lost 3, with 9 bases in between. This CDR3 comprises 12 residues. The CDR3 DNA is TGTGCCAGCAGCTTAGACTTCTACGAGCAGTACTTC. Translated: CASSLDFYEQYF.

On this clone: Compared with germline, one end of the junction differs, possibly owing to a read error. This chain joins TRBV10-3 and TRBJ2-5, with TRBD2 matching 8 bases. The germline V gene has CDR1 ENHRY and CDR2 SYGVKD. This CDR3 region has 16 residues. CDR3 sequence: CVISEFNPTSGSTQYF. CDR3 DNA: TGTGTCATCAGTGAGTTTAACCCTACTAGCGGATCGACCCAGTACTTC.

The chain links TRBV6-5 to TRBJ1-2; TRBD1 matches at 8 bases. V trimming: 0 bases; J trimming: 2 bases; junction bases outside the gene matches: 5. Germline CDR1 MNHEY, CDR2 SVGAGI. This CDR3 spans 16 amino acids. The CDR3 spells CASSYSRTGRNYGYTF. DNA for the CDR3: TGTGCCAGCAGTTACTCTAGGACAGGGAGGAACTATGGCTACACCTTC.

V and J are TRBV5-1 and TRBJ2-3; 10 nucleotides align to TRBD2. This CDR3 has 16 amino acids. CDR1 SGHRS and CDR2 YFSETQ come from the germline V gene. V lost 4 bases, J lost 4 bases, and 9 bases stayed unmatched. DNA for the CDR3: TGCGCCAGCAGCCTGCTAGCGGGAGCCGGGTCAGATACGCAGTATTTT. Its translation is CASSLLAGAGSDTQYF.

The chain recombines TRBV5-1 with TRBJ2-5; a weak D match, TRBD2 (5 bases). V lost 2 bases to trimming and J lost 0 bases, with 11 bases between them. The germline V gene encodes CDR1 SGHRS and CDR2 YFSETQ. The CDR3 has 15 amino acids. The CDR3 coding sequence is TGCGCCAGCAGCTTTAGCCTCGGGAACCAAGAGACCCAGTACTTC. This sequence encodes CASSFSLGNQETQYF.

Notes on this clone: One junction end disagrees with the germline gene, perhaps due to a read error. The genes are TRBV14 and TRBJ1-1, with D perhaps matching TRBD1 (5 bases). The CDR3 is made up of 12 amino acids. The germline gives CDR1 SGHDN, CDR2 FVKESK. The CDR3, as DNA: TGTGCCAGCAGCCAAGATCTTGTTCAGGGCCACTTT. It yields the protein CASSQDLVQGHF.

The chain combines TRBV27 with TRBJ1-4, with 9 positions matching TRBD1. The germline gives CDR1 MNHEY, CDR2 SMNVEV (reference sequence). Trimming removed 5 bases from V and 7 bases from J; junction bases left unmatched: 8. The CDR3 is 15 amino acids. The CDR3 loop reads CASSHPGQGGEKLFF. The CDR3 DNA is TGTGCCAGCAGTCACCCGGGACAGGGAGGTGAAAAACTGTTTTTT.

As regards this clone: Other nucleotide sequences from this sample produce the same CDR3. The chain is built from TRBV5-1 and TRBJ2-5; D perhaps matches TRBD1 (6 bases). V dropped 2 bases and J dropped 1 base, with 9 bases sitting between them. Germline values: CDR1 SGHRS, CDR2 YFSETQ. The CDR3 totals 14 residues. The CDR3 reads CASSLQGPQETQYF. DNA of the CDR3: TGCGCCAGCAGCTTACAGGGTCCCCAAGAGACCCAGTACTTC. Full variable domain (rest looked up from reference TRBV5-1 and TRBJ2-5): KAGVTQTPRYLIKTRGQQVTLSCSPISGHRSVSWYQQTPGQGLQFLFEYFSETQRNKGNFPGRFSGRQFSNSRSEMNVSTLELGDSALYLCASSLQGPQETQYFGPGTRLLVL.

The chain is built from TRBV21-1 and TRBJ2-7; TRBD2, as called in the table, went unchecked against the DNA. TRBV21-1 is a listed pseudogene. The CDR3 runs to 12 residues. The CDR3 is CASSKSPYEQYF. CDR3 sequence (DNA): TGTGCCAGCAGCAAATCCCCGTACGAGCAGTACTTC.